This entry lists 21 T cell receptor beta chains sequenced from one sample in a study of blood T cell repertoires in COVID-19. Sequenced by immunoSEQ multiplex PCR; TCRdb stores in-frame clones only, minus some. The repertoire holds 60,000 to 65,000 clones, with approximately 91% as singletons. Sequenced input: peripheral blood. These receptors all stem from a man aged 45-60 years with active COVID-19.

This rearrangement joins TRBV6-5 to TRBJ1-1; D ambiguous. The CDR3 length is 14 residues. V lost 0 bases and J 1 base, leaving 6 bases between the germline ends. Germline loops: CDR1 MNHEY, CDR2 SVGAGI. The CDR3 is CASSYSDSNTEAFF. Written as DNA, the CDR3 is TGTGCCAGCAGTTACTCGGACTCGAACACTGAAGCTTTCTTT.

V and J are TRBV11-2 and TRBJ2-2; weak D call: TRBD1 (5 bases). The CDR3 runs 13 residues. V shed 5 bases and J shed 5 bases, with 9 bases lying between them. The V gene's germline CDR1 is SGHAT and CDR2 FQNNGV. CDR3 in DNA: TGTGCCAGCAGCCGTCAGGGTACCGGGGAGCTGTTTTTT. Protein product: CASSRQGTGELFF.

V is TRBV10-3 and J is TRBJ2-7, with a weak D call TRBD1 (6 bases). In germline, CDR1 is ENHRY, CDR2 SYGVKD. V was trimmed by 4 bases and J by 3 bases, leaving 7 bases between them. The length of the CDR3 is 12 residues. DNA of the CDR3: TGTGCCATCAGTGGACAGGACTACGAGCAGTACTTC. Translation: CAISGQDYEQYF.

CDR3 bases: TGTGCCAGCTGTGGGGGGAGGACTGAAGCTTTCTTT. Translated, it gives CASCGGRTEAFF. The rearrangement links TRBV12-3 or TRBV12-4 to TRBJ1-1; D is perhaps TRBD1 (5 bases). The CDR3 runs to 12 residues. V gave up 8 bases and J gave up 5 bases, with 12 bases separating them.

This clone has just a few counts. This chain connects TRBV3-1 (or the pseudogene TRBV3-2) to TRBJ1-5; 8 bases agree with TRBD1. CDR1 is LGHDT, CDR2 YNNKEL, per germline (reference sequence). J gave up 3 bases and V 3 bases, and 1 base lay outside the gene matches. There are 14 residues in the CDR3. CDR3 sequence: CASSQTGVNQPQHF. CDR3 sequence (DNA): TGTGCCAGCAGCCAGACAGGGGTCAATCAGCCCCAGCATTTT.

The chain employs TRBV12-5 and TRBJ2-7; D is uncertain. Trimming cost V 2 bases and J 0 bases, with 14 bases left between them. Germline-derived CDR1 and CDR2 are LGHNT and FRNRAP. CDR3 length equals 16 residues. The CDR3 protein is CASGLHLGRSSYEQYF. In DNA form, the CDR3 reads TGTGCTAGTGGTTTGCACCTAGGTAGAAGCTCCTACGAGCAGTACTTC.

In this sample, this clone turned up once. This chain joins TRBV9 and TRBJ1-1; D unclear. The germline V and J ends were trimmed by 0 bases and 1 base, with 10 bases remaining between them. CDR1 SGDLS and CDR2 YYNGEE come from the germline V gene. This CDR3 comprises 15 residues. In DNA form, the CDR3 reads TGTGCCAGCAGCGTAGGAGGAGGAAAGAACACTGAAGCTTTCTTT. Its protein is CASSVGGGKNTEAFF.

The chain joins TRBV4-1 to TRBJ1-6; 7 bases map to TRBD1. Trimming took 4 bases from V and 7 from J; bases not matched to a gene: 10. CDR3 size: 16 residues. Germline CDR1 is MGHRA and CDR2 is YSYEKL. CDR3 in DNA: TGCGCCAGCAGCCCAACCCCGACAGGGACCAATTCACCCCTCCACTTT. The encoded protein is CASSPTPTGTNSPLHF.

This chain links TRBV6-5 with TRBJ1-2; maybe TRBD1 (6 bases). The CDR3 spans 15 residues. Deletions cut 5 bases from V and 8 bases from J, with 21 bases between. CDR1 MNHEY and CDR2 SVGAGI come from the germline V gene. The CDR3 spells CASSQQITGSSGYTF. The CDR3 DNA reads as TGTGCCAGCAGTCAACAAATTACAGGGAGTAGCGGCTACACCTTC.

The J gene is TRBJ1-2, the V gene TRBV3-1 (or the pseudogene TRBV3-2); no firm D call. Per germline, CDR1 LGHDT and CDR2 YNNKEL (reference sequence). Trimming removed 3 bases at V and 6 bases at J, with 5 bases between. The CDR3 has 11 amino acids. The CDR3, as DNA: TGTGCCAGCAGCCAGCTACATGGCTACACCTTC. Protein: CASSQLHGYTF.

The rearrangement joins TRBV5-5 to TRBJ1-4, with D uncertain. Per germline, CDR1 SGHKS and CDR2 YYEKEE (reference sequence). Trimming shortened V by 3 bases and J by 3 bases, and 12 bases separated the two germline ends. The CDR3 is 15 amino acids. CDR3 bases: TGTGCCAGCAGCTCCTACAAGGAGGCTAATGAAAAACTGTTTTTT. Amino acid sequence: CASSSYKEANEKLFF.

CDR3 sequence (DNA): TGTGCCAGCAGTGAAGGAGCGGTAGTAAGCACAGATACGCAGTATTTT. Translation gives CASSEGAVVSTDTQYF. The rearrangement joins TRBV25-1 to TRBJ2-3, with TRBD2 as a possible D gene (5 bases). This CDR3 region has 16 residues. Germline CDR1 is MGHDK and CDR2 is SYGVNS. Trimming left V 2 bases short and J 0 bases short, with 12 bases between.

The J gene is TRBJ1-1, the V gene TRBV25-1; D is perhaps TRBD1 (5 bases). This CDR3 spans 13 amino acids. Germline values: CDR1 MGHDK, CDR2 SYGVNS. Trimming took 5 bases from V and 5 from J, leaving 12 bases between them. CDR3 DNA sequence: TGTGCCAGCAGTCGACAGTCAGGGACTGAAGCTTTCTTT. Protein: CASSRQSGTEAFF.

The chain combines TRBV24-1 with TRBJ2-1, with a weak D call TRBD2 (5 bases). Trimming stripped 4 bases from V and 6 bases from J, with 12 bases between. Germline lookup yields CDR1 KGHDR and CDR2 SFDVKD. The CDR3 extends over 14 amino acids. The CDR3 region is CATSDRLRGNEQFF. In DNA, the CDR3 is TGTGCCACCAGTGACCGCCTTCGGGGCAATGAGCAGTTCTTC.

This sequence joins TRBV7-2 and TRBJ2-7, with D maybe TRBD1 (5 bases). V was pared by 5 bases and J by 7 bases, with 21 bases between. In germline, CDR1 is SGHTA, CDR2 FQGNSA. CDR3 size: 15 residues. In nucleotides, the CDR3 is TGTGCCAGCAGCGTCTTTGGGGCCTTGTCTTGGGAGCAGTACTTC. It codes for CASSVFGALSWEQYF.

The rearrangement uses TRBV11-2 and TRBJ1-3, with no clear D. The CDR3 loop spans 14 amino acids. The V end was cut by 2 bases, the J end by 2 bases, with 7 bases between. Germline loops: CDR1 SGHAT, CDR2 FQNNGV. The CDR3 DNA follows: TGTGCCAGCAGCTTACCCGGGGCTGGAAACACCATATATTTT. It specifies CASSLPGAGNTIYF.

The J gene is TRBJ1-2, the V gene TRBV6-6; unclear D gene. Trimming took off 7 bases at V and 6 bases at J, with 18 bases between the two ends. In germline, CDR1 is MNHNY, CDR2 SVGAGI (reference sequence). This CDR3 spans 14 amino acids. CDR3 loop: CASTIQENLDGYTF. CDR3 bases: TGTGCCAGCACTATTCAGGAAAACCTGGATGGCTACACCTTC.

The gene calls are TRBV7-8 and TRBJ2-4; TRBD2 might be the D (5 bases). CDR1 is SGHVS and CDR2 is FQNEAQ in the germline V gene. With 4 bases removed from V and 8 bases from J, the gap between germline ends came to 27 bases. This CDR3 is 18 amino acids long. The CDR3 loop reads CASSSKKWARDDGDIQYF. CDR3 in DNA: TGTGCCAGCAGCTCAAAAAAGTGGGCGAGGGATGACGGGGACATTCAGTACTTC.

This clone has just a few counts. The rearrangement links TRBV5-4 to TRBJ2-3; tentatively, D is TRBD2 (7 bases). V was shortened by 7 bases and J by 3 bases, with 18 bases between the two germline ends. The CDR3 loop spans 15 amino acids. The germline V gene has CDR1 SGHNT and CDR2 YYREEE (reference sequence). The CDR3 loop reads CASSEGGGPTDTQYF. The DNA of the CDR3 is TGTGCCAGCTCGGAGGGGGGGGGCCCAACAGATACGCAGTATTTT.

The chain combines TRBV4-1 with TRBJ2-7, with no clear D. The germline CDR1 and CDR2 sequences are MGHRA and YSYEKL. CDR3 length equals 13 residues. V dropped 1 base and J dropped 3 bases, with 7 bases sitting between them. The CDR3 spells CASSQVVDYEQYF. For the CDR3, the DNA is TGCGCCAGCAGCCAAGTAGTTGACTACGAGCAGTACTTC.

The CDR3, as DNA: TGTGCCAGCAGTTCGCCGTCGCGGGATTATAATTCACCCCTCCACTTT. It codes for CASSSPSRDYNSPLHF. The genes are TRBV27 and TRBJ1-6, with D uncertain. Between the trimmed V and J ends, which lost 4 bases and 4 bases, there was a span of 14 bases. The CDR3 runs to 16 residues. CDR1 is MNHEY, CDR2 SMNVEV, per germline (reference sequence).